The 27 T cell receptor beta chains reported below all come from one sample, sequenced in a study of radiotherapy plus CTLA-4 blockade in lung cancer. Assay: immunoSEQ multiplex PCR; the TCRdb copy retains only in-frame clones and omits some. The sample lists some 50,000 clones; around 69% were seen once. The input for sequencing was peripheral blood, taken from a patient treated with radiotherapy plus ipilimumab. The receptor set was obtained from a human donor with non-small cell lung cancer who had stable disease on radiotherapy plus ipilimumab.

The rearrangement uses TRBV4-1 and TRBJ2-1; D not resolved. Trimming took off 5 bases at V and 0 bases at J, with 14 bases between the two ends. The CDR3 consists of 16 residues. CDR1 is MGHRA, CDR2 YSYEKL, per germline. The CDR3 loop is CASSSNTAGSYNEQFF. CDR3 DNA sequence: TGCGCCAGCAGCAGTAACACGGCCGGCTCCTACAATGAGCAGTTCTTC.

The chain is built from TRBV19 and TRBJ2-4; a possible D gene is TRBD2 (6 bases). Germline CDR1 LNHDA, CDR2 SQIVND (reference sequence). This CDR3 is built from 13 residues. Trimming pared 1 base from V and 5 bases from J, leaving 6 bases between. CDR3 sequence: CASSIGEENIQYF. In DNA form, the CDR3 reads TGTGCCAGTAGTATAGGGGAGGAAAACATTCAGTACTTC. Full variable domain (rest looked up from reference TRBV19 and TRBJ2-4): DGGITQSPKYLFRKEGQNVTLSCEQNLNHDAMYWYRQDPGQGLRLIYYSQIVNDFQKGDIAEGYSVSREKKESFPLTVTSAQKNPTAFYLCASSIGEENIQYFGAGTRLSVL.

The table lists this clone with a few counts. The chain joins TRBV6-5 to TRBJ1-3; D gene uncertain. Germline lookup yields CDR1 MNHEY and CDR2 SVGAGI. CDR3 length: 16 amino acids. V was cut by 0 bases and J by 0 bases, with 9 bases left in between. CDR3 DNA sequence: TGTGCCAGCAGTTACTCGAGGGCGAGCTCTGGAAACACCATATATTTT. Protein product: CASSYSRASSGNTIYF.

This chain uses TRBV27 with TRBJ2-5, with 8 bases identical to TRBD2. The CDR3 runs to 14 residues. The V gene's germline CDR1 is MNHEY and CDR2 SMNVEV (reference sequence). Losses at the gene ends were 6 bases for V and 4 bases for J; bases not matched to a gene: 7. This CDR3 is CASRRGGARETQYF. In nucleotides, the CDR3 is TGTGCCAGCAGACGGGGGGGGGCCAGAGAGACCCAGTACTTC.

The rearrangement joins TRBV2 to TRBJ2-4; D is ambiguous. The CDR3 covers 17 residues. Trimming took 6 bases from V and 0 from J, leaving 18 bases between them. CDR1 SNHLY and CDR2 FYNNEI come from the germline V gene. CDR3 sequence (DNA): TGTGCCAGCAGCCCCCGGATCGCGACCATAGCCAAAAACATTCAGTACTTC. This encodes CASSPRIATIAKNIQYF.

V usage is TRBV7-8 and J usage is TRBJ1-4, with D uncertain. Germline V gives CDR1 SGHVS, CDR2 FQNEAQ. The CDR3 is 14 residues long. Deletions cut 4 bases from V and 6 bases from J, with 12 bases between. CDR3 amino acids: CASSSQRAYEKLFF. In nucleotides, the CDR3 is TGTGCCAGCAGCTCGCAGCGGGCCTATGAAAAACTGTTTTTT.

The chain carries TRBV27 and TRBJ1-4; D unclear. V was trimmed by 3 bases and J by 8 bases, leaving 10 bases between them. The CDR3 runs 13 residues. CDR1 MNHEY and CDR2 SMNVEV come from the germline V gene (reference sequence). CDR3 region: CASSFGQGEKLFF. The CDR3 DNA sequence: TGTGCCAGCAGTTTCGGGCAAGGCGAAAAACTGTTTTTT.

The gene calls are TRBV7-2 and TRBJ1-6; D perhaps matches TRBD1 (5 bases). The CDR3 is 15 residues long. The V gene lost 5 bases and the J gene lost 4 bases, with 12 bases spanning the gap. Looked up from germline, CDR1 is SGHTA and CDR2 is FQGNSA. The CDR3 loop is CASSPRTLYNSPLHF. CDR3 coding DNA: TGTGCCAGCAGCCCGCGGACACTTTATAATTCACCCCTCCACTTT.

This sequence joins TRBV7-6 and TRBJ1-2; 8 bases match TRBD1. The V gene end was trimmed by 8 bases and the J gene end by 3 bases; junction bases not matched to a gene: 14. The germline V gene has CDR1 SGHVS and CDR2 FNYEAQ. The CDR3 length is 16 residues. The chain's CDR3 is CASALSPGGSHYGYTF. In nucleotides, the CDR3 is TGTGCCAGCGCACTATCCCCAGGGGGCAGTCACTATGGCTACACCTTC. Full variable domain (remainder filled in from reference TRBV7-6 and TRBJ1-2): GAGVSQSPRYKVTKRGQDVALRCDPISGHVSLYWYRQALGQGPEFLTYFNYEAQQDKSGLPNDRFSAERPEGSISTLTIQRTEQRDSAMYRCASALSPGGSHYGYTFGSGTRLTVV.

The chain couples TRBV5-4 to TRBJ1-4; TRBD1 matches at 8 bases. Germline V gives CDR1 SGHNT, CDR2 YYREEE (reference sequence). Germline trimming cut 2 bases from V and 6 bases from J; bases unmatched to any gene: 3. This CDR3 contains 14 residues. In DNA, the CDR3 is TGTGCCAGCAGCTTACAGACAGGGGATGAAAAACTGTTTTTT. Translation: CASSLQTGDEKLFF.

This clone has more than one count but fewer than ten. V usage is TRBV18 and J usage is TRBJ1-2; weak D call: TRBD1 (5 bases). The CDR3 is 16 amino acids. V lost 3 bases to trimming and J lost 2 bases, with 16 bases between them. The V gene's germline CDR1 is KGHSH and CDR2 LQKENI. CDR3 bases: TGTGCCAGCTCACCGCTTGGACAAGGGAAAAACTATGGCTACACCTTC. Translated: CASSPLGQGKNYGYTF. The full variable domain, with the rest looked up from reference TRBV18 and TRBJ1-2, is NAGVMQNPRHLVRRRGQEARLRCSPMKGHSHVYWYRQLPEEGLKFMVYLQKENIIDESGMPKERFSAEFPKEGPSILRIQQVVRGDSAAYFCASSPLGQGKNYGYTFGSGTRLTVV.

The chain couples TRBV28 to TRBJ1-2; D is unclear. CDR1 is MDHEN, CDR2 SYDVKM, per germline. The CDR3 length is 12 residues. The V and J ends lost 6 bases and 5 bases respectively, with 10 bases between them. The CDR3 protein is CASSSTVYGYTF. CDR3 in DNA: TGTGCCAGCAGCTCGACGGTTTATGGCTACACCTTC.

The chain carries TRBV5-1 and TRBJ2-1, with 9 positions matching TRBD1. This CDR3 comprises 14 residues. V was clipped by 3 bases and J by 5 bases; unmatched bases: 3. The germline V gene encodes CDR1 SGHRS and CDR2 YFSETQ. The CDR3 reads CASSWTGANNEQFF. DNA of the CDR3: TGCGCCAGCAGCTGGACAGGGGCCAACAATGAGCAGTTCTTC.

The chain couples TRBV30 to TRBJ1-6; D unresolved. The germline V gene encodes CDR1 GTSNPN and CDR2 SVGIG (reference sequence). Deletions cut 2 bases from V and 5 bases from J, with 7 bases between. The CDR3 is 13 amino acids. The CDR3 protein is CAWSTGHNSPLHF. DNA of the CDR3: TGTGCCTGGAGTACTGGCCATAATTCACCCCTCCACTTT. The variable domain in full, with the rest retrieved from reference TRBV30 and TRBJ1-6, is SQTIHQWPATLVQPVGSPLSLECTVEGTSNPNLYWYRQAAGRGLQLLFYSVGIGQISSEVPQNLSASRPQDRQFILSSKKLLLSDSGFYLCAWSTGHNSPLHFGNGTRLTVT.

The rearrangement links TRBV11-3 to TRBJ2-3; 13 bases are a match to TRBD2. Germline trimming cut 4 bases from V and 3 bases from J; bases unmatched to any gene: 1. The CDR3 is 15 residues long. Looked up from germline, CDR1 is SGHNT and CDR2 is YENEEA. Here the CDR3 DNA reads TGTGCCAGCAGCTCGACTAGCGGGGGGACAGATACGCAGTATTTT. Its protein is CASSSTSGGTDTQYF.

As DNA, the CDR3 is TGTGCCAGCAGTGAAAACAGGGGATATGGCTACACCTTC. It translates to CASSENRGYGYTF. V usage is TRBV2 and J usage is TRBJ1-2; 7 bases align to TRBD1. CDR1 and CDR2 (germline): SNHLY, FYNNEI. The V and J ends lost 2 bases and 5 bases, in that order; junction bases with no gene match: 2. The CDR3 consists of 13 residues.

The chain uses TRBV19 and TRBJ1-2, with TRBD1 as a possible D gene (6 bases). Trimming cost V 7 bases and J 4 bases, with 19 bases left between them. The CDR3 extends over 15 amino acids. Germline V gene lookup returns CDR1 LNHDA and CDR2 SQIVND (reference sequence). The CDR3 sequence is CASTTGPGGVYGYTF. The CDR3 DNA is TGTGCCAGTACGACAGGCCCGGGGGGTGTCTATGGCTACACCTTC.

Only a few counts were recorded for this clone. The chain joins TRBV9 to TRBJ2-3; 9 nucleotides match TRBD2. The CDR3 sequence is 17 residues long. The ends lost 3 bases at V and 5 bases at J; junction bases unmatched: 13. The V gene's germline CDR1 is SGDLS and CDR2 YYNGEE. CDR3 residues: CASSGPSAGGRKDTQYF. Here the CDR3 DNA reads TGTGCCAGCAGCGGACCGTCTGCGGGGGGGCGCAAAGATACGCAGTATTTT.

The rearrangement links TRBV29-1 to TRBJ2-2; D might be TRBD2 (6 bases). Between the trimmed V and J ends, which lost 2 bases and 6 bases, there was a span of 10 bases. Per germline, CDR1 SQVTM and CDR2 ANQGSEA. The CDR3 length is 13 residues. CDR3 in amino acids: CSVERTGAGELFF. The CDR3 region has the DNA TGCAGCGTTGAACGTACGGGGGCCGGGGAGCTGTTTTTT.

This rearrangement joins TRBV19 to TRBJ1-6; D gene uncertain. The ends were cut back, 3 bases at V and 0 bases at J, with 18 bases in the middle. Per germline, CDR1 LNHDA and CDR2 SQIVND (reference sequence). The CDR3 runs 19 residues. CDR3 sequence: CASSINTRRGFSYNSPLHF. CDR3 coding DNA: TGTGCCAGTAGTATTAATACTCGGCGGGGTTTCTCCTATAATTCACCCCTCCACTTT.

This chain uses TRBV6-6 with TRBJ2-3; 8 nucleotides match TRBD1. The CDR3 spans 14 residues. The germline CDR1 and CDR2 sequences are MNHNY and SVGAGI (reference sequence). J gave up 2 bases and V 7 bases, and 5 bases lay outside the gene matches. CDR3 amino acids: CASITGGFTDTQYF. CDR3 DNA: TGTGCCAGCATTACAGGGGGTTTCACAGATACGCAGTATTTT.

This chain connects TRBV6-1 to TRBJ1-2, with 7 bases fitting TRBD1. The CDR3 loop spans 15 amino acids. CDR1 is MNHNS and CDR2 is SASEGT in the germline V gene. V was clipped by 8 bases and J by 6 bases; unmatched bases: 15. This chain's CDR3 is CASLPGQEVSHGYTF. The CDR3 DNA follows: TGTGCCAGCCTCCCTGGACAGGAAGTTTCGCATGGCTACACCTTC.

In DNA, the CDR3 is TGTGCCAGCAGCGCCACTAGCGGGGGGGCCGATGAGCAGTTCTTC. It specifies CASSATSGGADEQFF. The gene calls are TRBV11-3 and TRBJ2-1, with 13 nucleotides matching TRBD2. CDR3 size: 15 residues. The germline V gene has CDR1 SGHNT and CDR2 YENEEA. Losses at the gene ends were 5 bases for V and 8 bases for J; bases not matched to a gene: 6.

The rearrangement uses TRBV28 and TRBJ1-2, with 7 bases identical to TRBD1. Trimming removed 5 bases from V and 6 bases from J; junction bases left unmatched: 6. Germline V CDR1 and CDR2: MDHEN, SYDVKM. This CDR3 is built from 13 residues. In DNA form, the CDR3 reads TGTGCCAGCAGTACCATCGACAGGGATGGCTACACCTTC. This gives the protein CASSTIDRDGYTF.

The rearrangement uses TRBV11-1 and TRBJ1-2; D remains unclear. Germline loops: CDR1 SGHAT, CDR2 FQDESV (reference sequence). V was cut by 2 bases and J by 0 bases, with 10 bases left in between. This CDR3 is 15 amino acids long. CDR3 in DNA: TGTGCCAGCAGCTTACAGGCTTCTTCTAACTATGGCTACACCTTC. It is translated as CASSLQASSNYGYTF.

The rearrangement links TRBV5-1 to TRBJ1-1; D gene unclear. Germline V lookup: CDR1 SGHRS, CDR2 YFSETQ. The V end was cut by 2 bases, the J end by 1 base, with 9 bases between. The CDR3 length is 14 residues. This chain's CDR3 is CASSFGPGNTEAFF. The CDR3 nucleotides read TGCGCCAGCAGCTTCGGTCCCGGGAACACTGAAGCTTTCTTT.

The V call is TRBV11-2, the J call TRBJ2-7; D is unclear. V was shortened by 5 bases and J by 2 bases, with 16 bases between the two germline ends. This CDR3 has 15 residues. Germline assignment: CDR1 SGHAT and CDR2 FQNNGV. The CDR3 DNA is TGTGCCAGCAGCAAACCAACGGGCAGTGCCTACGAGCAGTACTTC. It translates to CASSKPTGSAYEQYF.